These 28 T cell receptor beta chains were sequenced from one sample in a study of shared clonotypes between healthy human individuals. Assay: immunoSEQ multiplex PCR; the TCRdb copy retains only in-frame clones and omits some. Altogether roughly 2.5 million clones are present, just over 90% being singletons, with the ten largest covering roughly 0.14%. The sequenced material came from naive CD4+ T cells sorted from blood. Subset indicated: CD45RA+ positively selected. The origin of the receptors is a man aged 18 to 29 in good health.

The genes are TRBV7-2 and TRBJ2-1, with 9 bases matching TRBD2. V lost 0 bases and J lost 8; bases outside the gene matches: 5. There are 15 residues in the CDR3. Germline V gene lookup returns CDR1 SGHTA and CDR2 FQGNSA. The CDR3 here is CASSLAVAGVYEQFF. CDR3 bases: TGTGCCAGCAGCTTAGCGGTAGCGGGAGTTTATGAGCAGTTCTTC.

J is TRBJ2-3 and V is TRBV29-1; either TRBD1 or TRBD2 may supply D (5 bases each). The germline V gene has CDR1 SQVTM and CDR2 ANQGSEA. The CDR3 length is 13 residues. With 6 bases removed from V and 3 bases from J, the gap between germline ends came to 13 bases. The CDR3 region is CSVTGTVTDTQYF. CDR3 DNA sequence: TGCAGCGTCACCGGGACGGTAACAGATACGCAGTATTTT.

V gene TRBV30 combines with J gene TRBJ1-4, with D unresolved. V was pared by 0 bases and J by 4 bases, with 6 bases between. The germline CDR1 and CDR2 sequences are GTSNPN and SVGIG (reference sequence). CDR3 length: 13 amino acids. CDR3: CAWSVTHNEKLFF. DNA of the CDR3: TGTGCCTGGAGTGTAACGCATAATGAAAAACTGTTTTTT.

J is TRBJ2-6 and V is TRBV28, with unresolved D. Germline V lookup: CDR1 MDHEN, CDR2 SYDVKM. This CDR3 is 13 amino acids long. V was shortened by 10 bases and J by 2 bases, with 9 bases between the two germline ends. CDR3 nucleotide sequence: TGTGCCATCCGGTCCCCTGGGGCCAACGTCCTGACTTTC. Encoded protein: CAIRSPGANVLTF.

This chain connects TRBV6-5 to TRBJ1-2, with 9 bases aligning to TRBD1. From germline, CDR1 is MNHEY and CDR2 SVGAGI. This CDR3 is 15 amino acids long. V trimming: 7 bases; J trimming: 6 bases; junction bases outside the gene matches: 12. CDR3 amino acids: CASTRRLGQGHGYTF. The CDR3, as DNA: TGTGCCAGCACCAGAAGGTTGGGACAGGGACATGGCTACACCTTC.

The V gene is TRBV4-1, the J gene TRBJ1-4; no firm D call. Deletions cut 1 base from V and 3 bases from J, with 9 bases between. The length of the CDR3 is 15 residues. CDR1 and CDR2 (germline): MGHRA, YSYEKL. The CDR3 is CASSQARAPNEKLFF. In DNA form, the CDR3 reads TGCGCCAGCAGCCAAGCCCGGGCGCCTAATGAAAAACTGTTTTTT.

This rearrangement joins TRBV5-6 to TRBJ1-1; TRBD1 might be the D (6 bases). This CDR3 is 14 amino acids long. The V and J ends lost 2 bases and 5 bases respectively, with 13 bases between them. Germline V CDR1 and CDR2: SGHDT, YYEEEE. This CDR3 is CASSFWGAGTEAFF. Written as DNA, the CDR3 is TGTGCCAGCAGCTTTTGGGGGGCCGGAACTGAAGCTTTCTTT.

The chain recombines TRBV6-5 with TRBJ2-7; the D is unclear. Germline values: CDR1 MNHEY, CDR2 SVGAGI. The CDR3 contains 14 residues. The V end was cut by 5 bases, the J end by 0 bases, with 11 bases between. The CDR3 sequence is CASSTTPDSYEQYF. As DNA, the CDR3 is TGTGCCAGCAGTACTACCCCGGACTCCTACGAGCAGTACTTC.

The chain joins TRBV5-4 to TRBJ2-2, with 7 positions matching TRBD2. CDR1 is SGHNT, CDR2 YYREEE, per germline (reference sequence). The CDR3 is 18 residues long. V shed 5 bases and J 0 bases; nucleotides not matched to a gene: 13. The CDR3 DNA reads TGTGCCAGCAGGTCCAAGGCTAGCGGAGTCGCGAACACCGGGGAGCTGTTTTTT. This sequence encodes CASRSKASGVANTGELFF.

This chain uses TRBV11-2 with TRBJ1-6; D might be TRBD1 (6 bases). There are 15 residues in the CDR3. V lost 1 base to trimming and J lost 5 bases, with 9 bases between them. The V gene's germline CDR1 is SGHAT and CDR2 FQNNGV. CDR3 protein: CASSLGRGHNSPLHF. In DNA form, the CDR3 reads TGTGCCAGCAGCTTAGGCAGGGGACATAATTCACCCCTCCACTTT.

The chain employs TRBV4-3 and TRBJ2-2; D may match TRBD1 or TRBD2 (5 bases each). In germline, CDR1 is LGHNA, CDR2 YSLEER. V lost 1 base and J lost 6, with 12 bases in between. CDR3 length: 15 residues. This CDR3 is CASSQVGTWAGELFF. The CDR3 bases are TGCGCCAGCAGCCAAGTGGGGACGTGGGCCGGGGAGCTGTTTTTT.

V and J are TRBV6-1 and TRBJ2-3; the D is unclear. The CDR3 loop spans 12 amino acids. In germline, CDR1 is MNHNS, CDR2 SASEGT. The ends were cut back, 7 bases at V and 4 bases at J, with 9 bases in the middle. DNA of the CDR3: TGTGCCAGCAAGGGCTTCCCAGATACGCAGTATTTT. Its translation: CASKGFPDTQYF.

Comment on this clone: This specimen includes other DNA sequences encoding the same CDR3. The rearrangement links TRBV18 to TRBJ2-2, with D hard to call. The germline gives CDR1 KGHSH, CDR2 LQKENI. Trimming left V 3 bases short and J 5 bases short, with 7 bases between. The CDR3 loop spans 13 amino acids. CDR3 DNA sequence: TGTGCCAGCTCACCGGGTCCTACCGGGGAGCTGTTTTTT. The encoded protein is CASSPGPTGELFF.

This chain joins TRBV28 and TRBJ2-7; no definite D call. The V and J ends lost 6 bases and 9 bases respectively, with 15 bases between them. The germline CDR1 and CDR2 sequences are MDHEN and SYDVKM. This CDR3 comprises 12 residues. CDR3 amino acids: CASRPIKGWQYF. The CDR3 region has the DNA TGTGCCAGCAGACCCATCAAGGGTTGGCAGTACTTC.

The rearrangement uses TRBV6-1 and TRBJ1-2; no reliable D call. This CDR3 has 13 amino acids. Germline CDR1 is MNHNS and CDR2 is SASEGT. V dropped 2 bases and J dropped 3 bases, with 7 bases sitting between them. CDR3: CASSESQYYGYTF. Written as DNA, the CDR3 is TGTGCCAGCAGTGAATCCCAATACTATGGCTACACCTTC.

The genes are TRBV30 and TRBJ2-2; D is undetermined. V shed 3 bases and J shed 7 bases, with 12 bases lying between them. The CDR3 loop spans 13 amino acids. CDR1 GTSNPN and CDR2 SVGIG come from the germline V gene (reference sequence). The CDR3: CAWSHYDSGELFF. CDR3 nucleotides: TGTGCCTGGAGCCATTACGATAGCGGGGAGCTGTTTTTT.

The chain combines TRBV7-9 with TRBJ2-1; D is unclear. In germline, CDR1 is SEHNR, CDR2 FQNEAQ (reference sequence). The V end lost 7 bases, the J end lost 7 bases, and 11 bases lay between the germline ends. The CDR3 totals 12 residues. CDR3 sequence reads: CASTHSRNEQFF. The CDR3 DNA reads TGTGCCAGCACCCATAGCCGGAATGAGCAGTTCTTC.

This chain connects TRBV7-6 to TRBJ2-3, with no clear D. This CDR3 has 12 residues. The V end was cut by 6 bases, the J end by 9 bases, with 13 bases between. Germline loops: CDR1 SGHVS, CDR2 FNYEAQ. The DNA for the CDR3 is TGTGCCAGCAGACCCTGGAGCTTCACGCAGTATTTT. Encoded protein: CASRPWSFTQYF.

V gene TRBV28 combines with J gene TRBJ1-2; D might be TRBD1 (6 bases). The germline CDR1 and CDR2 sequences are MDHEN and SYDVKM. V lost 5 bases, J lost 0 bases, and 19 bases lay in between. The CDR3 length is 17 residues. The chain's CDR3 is CASSPPTGPRANYGYTF. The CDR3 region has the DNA TGTGCCAGCAGTCCTCCCACAGGGCCCAGAGCTAACTATGGCTACACCTTC.

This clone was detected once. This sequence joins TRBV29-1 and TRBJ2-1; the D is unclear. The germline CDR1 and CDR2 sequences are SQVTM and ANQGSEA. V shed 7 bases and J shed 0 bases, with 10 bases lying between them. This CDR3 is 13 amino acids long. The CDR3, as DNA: TGCAGCGATCTTTCCAGCTCCTACAATGAGCAGTTCTTC. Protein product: CSDLSSSYNEQFF.

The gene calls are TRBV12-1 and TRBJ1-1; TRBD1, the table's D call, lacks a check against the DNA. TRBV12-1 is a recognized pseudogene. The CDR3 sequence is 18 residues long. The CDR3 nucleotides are TGTGCCAGCAGCCTGTTGAGGACAGGTCAGAATGGAGGCACTGAAGCTTTCTTT. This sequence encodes CASSLLRTGQNGGTEAFF.

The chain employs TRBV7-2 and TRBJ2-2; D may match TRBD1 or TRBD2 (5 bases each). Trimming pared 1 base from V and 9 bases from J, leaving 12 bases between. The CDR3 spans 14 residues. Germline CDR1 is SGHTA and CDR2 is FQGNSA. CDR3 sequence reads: CASSLGAGSRELFF. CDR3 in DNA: TGTGCCAGCAGCTTAGGGGCAGGGAGCCGGGAGCTGTTTTTT.

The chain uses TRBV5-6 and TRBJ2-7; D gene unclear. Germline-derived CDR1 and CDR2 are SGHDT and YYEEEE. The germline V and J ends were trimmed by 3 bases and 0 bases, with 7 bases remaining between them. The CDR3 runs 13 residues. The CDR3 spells CASSSYRSYEQYF. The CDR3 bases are TGTGCCAGCAGCTCCTACCGCTCCTACGAGCAGTACTTC. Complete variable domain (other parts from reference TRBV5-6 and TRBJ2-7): DAGVTQSPTHLIKTRGQQVTLRCSPKSGHDTVSWYQQALGQGPQFIFQYYEEEERQRGNFPDRFSGHQFPNYSSELNVNALLLGDSALYLCASSSYRSYEQYFGPGTRLTVT.

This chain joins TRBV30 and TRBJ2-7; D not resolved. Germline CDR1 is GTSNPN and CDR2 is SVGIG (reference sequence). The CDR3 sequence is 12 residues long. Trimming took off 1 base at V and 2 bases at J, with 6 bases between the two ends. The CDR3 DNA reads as TGTGCCTGGAGTGCCTCAACCTACGAGCAGTACTTC. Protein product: CAWSASTYEQYF. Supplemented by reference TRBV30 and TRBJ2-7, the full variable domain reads SQTIHQWPATLVQPVGSPLSLECTVEGTSNPNLYWYRQAAGRGLQLLFYSVGIGQISSEVPQNLSASRPQDRQFILSSKKLLLSDSGFYLCAWSASTYEQYFGPGTRLTVT.

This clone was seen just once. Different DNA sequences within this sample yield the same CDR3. CDR3 in amino acids: CASSPGQGTDTQYF. The CDR3 bases are TGTGCCAGCAGCCCGGGGCAGGGGACAGATACGCAGTATTTT. The chain combines TRBV5-4 with TRBJ2-3, with D perhaps TRBD1 (6 bases). Trimming took 4 bases from V and 3 from J, leaving 12 bases between them. This CDR3 is built from 14 residues. CDR1 is SGHNT and CDR2 is YYREEE in the germline V gene (reference sequence).

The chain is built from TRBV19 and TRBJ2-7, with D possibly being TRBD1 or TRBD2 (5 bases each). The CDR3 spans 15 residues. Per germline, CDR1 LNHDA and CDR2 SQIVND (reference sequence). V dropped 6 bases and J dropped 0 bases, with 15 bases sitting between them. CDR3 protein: CASRNPGTSSYEQYF. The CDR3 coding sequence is TGTGCCAGTAGAAACCCGGGGACGAGCTCCTACGAGCAGTACTTC.

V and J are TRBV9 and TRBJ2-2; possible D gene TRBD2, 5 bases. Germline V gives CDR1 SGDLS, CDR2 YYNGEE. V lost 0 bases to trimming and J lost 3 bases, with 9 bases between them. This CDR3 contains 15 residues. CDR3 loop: CASSVAPGYTGELFF. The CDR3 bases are TGTGCCAGCAGCGTAGCCCCGGGATACACCGGGGAGCTGTTTTTT.

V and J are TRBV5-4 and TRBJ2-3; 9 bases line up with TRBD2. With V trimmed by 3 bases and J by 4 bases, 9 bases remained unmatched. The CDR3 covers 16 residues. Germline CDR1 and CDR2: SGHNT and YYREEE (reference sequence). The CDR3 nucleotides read TGTGCCAGCAGCTCCATTAGCGGGAGCGGGGCAGATACGCAGTATTTT. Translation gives CASSSISGSGADTQYF.